This T cell receptor (beta chain) was identified in a study of blood T cell repertoires in COVID-19. Germline CDR1 MRHNA, CDR2 SNTAGT. The trim removed 0 bases at V and 8 bases at J, leaving 4 bases unmatched. There are 15 residues in the CDR3. Profiling relied on immunoSEQ multiplex PCR, and the TCRdb table lists in-frame clones only, not all of them. The sample includes approximately 290,000 clones, approximately 85% seen only once; the top ten take roughly 4%. Sample: PBMCs or T cells enriched from blood (not recorded which). The clonotype originates from a woman in her 30s who had recovered from COVID-19. The chain links TRBV6-4 to TRBJ2-1, with 10 bases aligning to TRBD2. CDR3 region: CASSDSLAGGHEQFF. DNA for the CDR3: TGTGCCAGCAGTGACTCTTTAGCGGGAGGCCATGAGCAGTTCTTC.